These 16 T cell receptor beta chains were sequenced from one sample in a study of identical twins. Each CDR3 protein is one row after TCRdb ran MiXCR on the 5' RACE reads. The sample comprises around 1.7 million distinct CDR3 sequences, around 33% of which are singletons, and around 0.3% rests with the top ten. The sample taken for sequencing was cord blood. Source of these receptors: a newborn girl in good health.

The gene calls are TRBV15 and TRBJ2-3; 10 bases line up with TRBD2. CDR1 and CDR2 (germline): LNHNV, YYDKDF (reference sequence). With V trimmed by 2 bases and J by 6 bases, 5 bases remained unmatched. This CDR3 is built from 15 residues. This CDR3 reads CATSRLAGARDTQYF. In DNA, the CDR3 is TGTGCCACCAGCAGACTAGCGGGAGCACGGGATACGCAGTATTTT.

This clonotype has ten or more counts. The genes are TRBV12-3 or TRBV12-4 and TRBJ2-1; D remains ambiguous. Deletions cut 1 base from V and 3 bases from J, with 10 bases between. The CDR3 runs 15 residues. The CDR3 loop is CASSLGGMGYNEQFF. The CDR3 DNA sequence: TGTGCCAGCAGTTTAGGGGGTATGGGCTACAATGAGCAGTTCTTC.

In this sample, this clonotype turned up a few times. This chain links TRBV4-2 with TRBJ2-3; D not certain. The V gene lost 0 bases and the J gene lost 1 base, with 11 bases spanning the gap. The CDR3 spans 16 residues. In germline, CDR1 is LGHNA, CDR2 YNFKEQ. The CDR3 region is CASSQDPPPGTDTQYF. The CDR3 bases are TGTGCCAGCAGCCAAGATCCCCCCCCTGGCACAGATACGCAGTATTTT.

This chain joins TRBV6-1 and TRBJ1-6; perhaps TRBD1 as D (5 bases). Trimming removed 10 bases at V and 7 bases at J, with 17 bases between. Germline CDR1 is MNHNS and CDR2 is SASEGT. The CDR3 extends over 14 amino acids. The CDR3 DNA sequence: TGTGCCACCAAACAGGCCCAATTGAATTCACCCCTCCACTTT. Translating gives CATKQAQLNSPLHF.

The genes are TRBV18 and TRBJ2-4; 14 nucleotides agree with TRBD2. Judging by the DNA end, TRBJ2-7 fits better; the J call may be wrong. The CDR3 extends over 15 amino acids. Germline V lookup: CDR1 KGHSH, CDR2 LQKENI. CDR3 amino acids: CASSRDGTSGSEQYF. The CDR3 DNA follows: TGTGCCAGCTCTCGGGACGGGACTAGCGGGAGCGAGCAGTACTTC.

This clonotype has more than one count but fewer than ten. The chain is built from TRBV20-1 and TRBJ2-1; TRBD2 matches 11 bases. The CDR3 has 14 residues. Germline loops: CDR1 DFQATT, CDR2 SNEGSKA (reference sequence). V gave up 1 base and J gave up 6 bases; unmatched junction bases: 2. DNA for the CDR3: TGCAGTGCTAGAGCCGGGACTAGCGGCAATGAGCAGTTCTTC. Translation gives CSARAGTSGNEQFF.

This sequence joins TRBV11-2 and TRBJ2-7, with 13 bases lining up with TRBD2. The CDR3 is made up of 16 amino acids. Germline CDR1 is SGHAT and CDR2 is FQNNGV. V lost 4 bases, J lost 2 bases, and 5 bases stayed unmatched. The CDR3, as DNA: TGTGCCAGCAGCTACGGACTAGCGGGGGATCCCTACGAGCAGTACTTC. Protein product: CASSYGLAGDPYEQYF. The entire variable domain, with the rest obtained from reference TRBV11-2 and TRBJ2-7, is as follows: EAGVAQSPRYKIIEKRQSVAFWCNPISGHATLYWYQQILGQGPKLLIQFQNNGVVDDSQLPKDRFSAERLKGVDSTLKIQPAKLEDSAVYLCASSYGLAGDPYEQYFGPGTRLTVT.

This clonotype was seen a few times. The V and J genes are TRBV12-3 or TRBV12-4 and TRBJ1-5, with D perhaps matching TRBD1 (5 bases). V shed 2 bases and J shed 5 bases, with 10 bases lying between them. This CDR3 region has 14 residues. The CDR3 DNA is TGTGCCAGCAGTTTACAGGGAGGGCATCAGCCCCAGCATTTT. Amino acids: CASSLQGGHQPQHF.

The table lists this clonotype with a few counts. This chain links TRBV5-1 with TRBJ2-7; TRBD2 matches 7 bases. Germline V lookup: CDR1 SGHRS, CDR2 YFSETQ. The CDR3 is 16 amino acids. V lost 7 bases to trimming and J lost 3 bases; unmatched junction nucleotides: 16. CDR3 sequence: CASLSLSQRDYYEQYF. CDR3 nucleotides: TGCGCCAGCTTATCCCTGAGCCAGCGGGATTACTACGAGCAGTACTTC.

The chain recombines TRBV25-1 with TRBJ2-7; no firm D call. CDR1 and CDR2 from the germline V gene are MGHDK and SYGVNS. The CDR3 runs 13 residues. V was trimmed by 1 base and J by 3 bases, leaving 7 bases between them. The CDR3 reads CASSEFDDYEQYF. Written as DNA, the CDR3 is TGTGCCAGCAGTGAATTTGACGACTACGAGCAGTACTTC.

V is TRBV29-1 and J is TRBJ2-5; 10 bases match TRBD1. The CDR3 has 13 amino acids. Per germline, CDR1 SQVTM and CDR2 ANQGSEA. Unmatched junction bases numbered 5, after V lost 6 bases and J lost 4 bases. CDR3 nucleotides: TGCAGCGTCAGGGGGGACAGGGGAGAGACCCAGTACTTC. Protein product: CSVRGDRGETQYF.

In this sample, this clonotype turned up once. V usage is TRBV20-1 and J usage is TRBJ1-1; the D gene is possibly TRBD1 (6 bases). Trimming took off 1 base at V and 6 bases at J, with 15 bases between the two ends. Germline assignment: CDR1 DFQATT and CDR2 SNEGSKA (reference sequence). This CDR3 contains 14 residues. CDR3 coding DNA: TGCAGTGCTAGAGGAGGGGGATTGGCGTCTGAAGCTTTCTTT. Amino acid sequence: CSARGGGLASEAFF.

As regards this clonotype: One end of the junction fails to match germline, which may point to a read error. The rearrangement joins TRBV13 to TRBJ1-4; D gene unclear. CDR3 size: 15 residues. Germline V gene data show CDR1 as PRHDT and CDR2 as FYEKMQ (reference sequence). The CDR3 is CASSLDEGRGEELFF. In nucleotides, the CDR3 is TGTGCCAGCAGCTTAGATGAAGGCCGGGGTGAAGAACTGTTTTTT.

The rearrangement uses TRBV20-1 and TRBJ2-2; 7 bases match TRBD1. The germline V gene has CDR1 DFQATT and CDR2 SNEGSKA (reference sequence). The trim removed 1 base at V and 0 bases at J, leaving 14 bases unmatched. The CDR3 is 19 residues long. CDR3 DNA sequence: TGCAGTGCTAGAGCGAGAGGTGCCGGGACAGCCGCGAACACCGGGGAGCTGTTTTTT. Translated: CSARARGAGTAANTGELFF.

The chain employs TRBV7-9 and TRBJ2-3, with 14 bases lining up with TRBD2. Per the germline V gene, CDR1 is SEHNR and CDR2 is FQNEAQ (reference sequence). V lost 4 bases to trimming and J lost 5 bases; unmatched junction nucleotides: 5. This CDR3 comprises 16 residues. The CDR3 loop reads CASSSPGLAGVDTQYF. The CDR3 region has the DNA TGTGCCAGCAGCTCTCCGGGACTAGCGGGGGTAGATACGCAGTATTTT.

This clonotype was counted only a few times. The genes are TRBV5-1 and TRBJ2-1; 8 bases fit TRBD1. The assigned J gene may be wrong: the sequence end matches TRBJ2-7 better. Germline CDR1 reads SGHRS; CDR2 reads YFSETQ. This CDR3 is built from 17 residues. The CDR3 coding sequence is TGCGCCAGCAGCCCGTGGACAGGGCAGAGCTCCTACAATGAGCAGTACTTC. Its protein is CASSPWTGQSSYNEQYF.